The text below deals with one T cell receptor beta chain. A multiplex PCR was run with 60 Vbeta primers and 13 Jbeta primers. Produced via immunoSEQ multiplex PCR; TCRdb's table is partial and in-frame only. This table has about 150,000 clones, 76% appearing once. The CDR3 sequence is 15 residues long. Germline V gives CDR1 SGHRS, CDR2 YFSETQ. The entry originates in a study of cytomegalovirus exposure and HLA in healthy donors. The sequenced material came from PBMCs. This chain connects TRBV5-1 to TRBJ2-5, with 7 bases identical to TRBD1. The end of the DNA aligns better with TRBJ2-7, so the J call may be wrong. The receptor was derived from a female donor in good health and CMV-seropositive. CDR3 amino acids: CASSRTGELGDEQYF. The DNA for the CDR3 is TGCGCCAGCAGCAGAACAGGGGAGTTGGGTGACGAGCAGTACTTC.